The TCR beta chain described here comes from a study of blood T cell repertoires in COVID-19. The overall study: The study drew acute and convalescent COVID-19 samples from the United States, Italy and Spain.

Per the study methods: Cell counts per sample came from amplifying reference gene primers. TCRdb's copy holds only in-frame clones and misses some; the assay was immunoSEQ multiplex PCR. V and J calls and clone size come straight from that table; D and trimming were deduced from the DNA. The sample holds about 100,000 clones, more than 80% seen once. Trimming removed 6 bases at V and 3 bases at J, with 17 bases between. CDR3 length equals 15 residues. Per germline, CDR1 MDHEN and CDR2 SYDVKM. The source of this sequence is a human donor in a cohort sampled during active COVID-19. The specimen sequenced was peripheral blood. The chain has TRBV28 and TRBJ1-2, with unresolved D. The CDR3 region is CASRPSEVPYYGYTF. CDR3 coding DNA: TGTGCCAGCAGGCCATCTGAGGTCCCCTACTATGGCTACACCTTC.